This paragraph reports one T cell receptor beta chain. Which antigen it targets is not known. Per-nucleotide qualities are absent, and no much larger clonotype sits a single base away. The data originate from a study of cytomegalovirus exposure and HLA in healthy donors (dated by TCRdb to the late 2010s). Describing the broader study: According to a later analysis, the approximately 120 validation repertoires were produced on the same platform as the 666 repertoires of the first cohort. Besides the first cohort of roughly 660 subjects, a separate validation cohort made up of 120 different subjects was used. High-throughput TCR immunosequencing, statistical association of individual TCRs with disease status, and machine learning were combined to predict cytomegalovirus infection status. The aim of the study was to test whether cataloging public T cell receptors could identify signatures of past pathogen exposure.

General study outcomes and caveats: Of the cluster scores, about 94% were above 0 in a later analysis, which found that TCRs clustered in the first cohort also tended to co-occur in the 95 to 150 validation repertoires. A total of 150 or so TCR beta chains were listed by the study as associated with cytomegalovirus. A later analysis lacked HLA typing for the validation cohort, so it scored co-occurrence in that cohort across all 110 or so repertoires. The authors suggested that the approach could potentially be extended to other disease states and immunological phenotypes. Across donors, most TCR sequences were observed very rarely, whereas some public TCRs were present in many individuals. A few of the identified cytomegalovirus-associated TCR beta chains were confirmed in vitro to be specific for cytomegalovirus antigens. The classifier was reported to diagnose cytomegalovirus status with high specificity and sensitivity in both the original and validation cohorts.

Its CDR3 holds 10 amino acids, cysteine through phenylalanine. Just CDR3 DNA is preserved here, 30 bases in frame from base 1. V is shortened by 6 bases, J by 2 bases, and the region joining them spans 3 bases. Reading the germline V gene (reference sequence) gives CDR1 DFQATT and CDR2 SNEGSKA. Library preparation used the immunoSEQ multiplex PCR assay. The authors' analysis ran thus. To diagnose cytomegalovirus status from the catalog of TCR beta chain sequences, a statistical classification framework was built. The source is immuneACCESS, and TCRdb retained only in-frame sequences with V and J called. Part of the clones is not carried over; for the studies checked, unresolved V genes explain less than half of this, and the remainder is unexplained. V, J and clone size are taken as reported in that table, and D and trimming were inferred from the DNA itself. Within this sample are approximately 160,000 clones, with around four fifths of them counted one time only. 2% to 2.5% of the sample is in the top ten clones.

The donors were included in the validation cohort of 130 or so subjects, a group kept apart from the roughly 690-subject first cohort. The sequence was obtained from a man under 40 in good health and CMV-seropositive. In this chain, TRBV20-1 is recombined with TRBJ2-3; too little of a D gene remains to name it. Input material: PBMCs. For the CDR3, the sequence is CSAFTDTQYF. The DNA sequence is TGCAGTGCCTTCACAGATACGCAGTATTTT.